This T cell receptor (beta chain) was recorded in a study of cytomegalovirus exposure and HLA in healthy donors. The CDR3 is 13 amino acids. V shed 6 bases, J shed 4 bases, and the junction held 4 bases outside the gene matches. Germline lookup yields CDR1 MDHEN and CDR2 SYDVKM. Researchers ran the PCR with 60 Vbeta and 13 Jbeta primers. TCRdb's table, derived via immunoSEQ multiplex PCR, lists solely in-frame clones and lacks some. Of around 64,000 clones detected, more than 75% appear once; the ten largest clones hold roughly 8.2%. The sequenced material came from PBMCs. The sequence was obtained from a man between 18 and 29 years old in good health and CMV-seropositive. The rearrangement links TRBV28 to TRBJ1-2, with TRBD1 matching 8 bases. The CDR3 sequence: CASRSGQAYGYTF. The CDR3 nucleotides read TGTGCCAGCAGATCGGGACAGGCCTATGGCTACACCTTC.